Below, 8 T cell receptor beta chains from the same sample are listed, as sequenced in a study of beta chain features in type 1 diabetes. The investigators reverse transcribed all of the isolated RNA, so they sequenced expressed TCRB transcripts. Profiled with immunoSEQ multiplex PCR; TCRdb holds only in-frame clones, not every one. Of 350,000 to 450,000 clones in the sample, 11% to 15% were seen once. Sequences were obtained from naive CD4+ T cells from blood. These receptors all come from a young man in good health.

The genes are TRBV19 and TRBJ2-6; D is perhaps TRBD1 or TRBD2 (5 bases each). The V and J ends lost 7 bases and 0 bases respectively, with 13 bases between them. The CDR3 runs 16 residues. Per germline, CDR1 LNHDA and CDR2 SQIVND (reference sequence). CDR3 amino acids: CASKISGGSGANVLTF. CDR3 bases: TGTGCCAGTAAAATAAGTGGGGGCTCTGGGGCCAACGTCCTGACTTTC.

This clone was detected only a few times. V gene TRBV30 combines with J gene TRBJ1-3, with TRBD1 as a possible D gene (5 bases). Germline CDR1 GTSNPN, CDR2 SVGIG (reference sequence). Trimming shortened V by 0 bases and J by 1 base, and 10 bases separated the two germline ends. The CDR3 contains 15 residues. The CDR3 DNA reads TGTGCCTGGAGTGTACAAAGGGGATCTGGAAACACCATATATTTT. As protein: CAWSVQRGSGNTIYF.

This clone was seen a handful of times. The chain is built from TRBV7-6 and TRBJ2-5; D uncertain. Germline CDR1 reads SGHVS; CDR2 reads FNYEAQ. This CDR3 region has 14 residues. Trimming cost V 5 bases and J 3 bases, with 13 bases left between them. The CDR3 DNA reads TGTGCCAGCAGCCGCGATGTGGGGAAAGAGACCCAGTACTTC. This gives the protein CASSRDVGKETQYF.

The rearrangement uses TRBV9 and TRBJ2-3; 8 bases fit TRBD2. CDR1 and CDR2 (germline): SGDLS, YYNGEE. The CDR3 loop spans 18 amino acids. V shed 3 bases and J 0 bases; nucleotides not matched to a gene: 12. In DNA form, the CDR3 reads TGTGCCAGCAGCGAAACCTCCCGAGCGGGAGTAAGCACAGATACGCAGTATTTT. It yields the protein CASSETSRAGVSTDTQYF.

In its sample, this clone was seen a few times. The chain uses TRBV7-2 and TRBJ2-3; 8 bases are shared with TRBD2. CDR1 is SGHTA, CDR2 FQGNSA, per germline. The junction had 5 bases not matched to a gene; V was cut back by 2 bases and J by 4 bases. The CDR3 sequence is 15 residues long. The CDR3 coding sequence is TGTGCCAGCAGCTTACAGCGGGAGAGGGCAGATACGCAGTATTTT. Its protein product is CASSLQRERADTQYF. Combining the CDR3 with reference TRBV7-2 and TRBJ2-3 gives the whole variable domain GAGVSQSPSNKVTEKGKDVELRCDPISGHTALYWYRQSLGQGLEFLIYFQGNSAPDKSGLPSDRFSAERTGGSVSTLTIQRTQQEDSAVYLCASSLQRERADTQYFGPGTRLTVL.

This clone was counted a few times. The chain has TRBV9 and TRBJ2-5; 9 bases agree with TRBD1. CDR1 and CDR2 from the germline V gene are SGDLS and YYNGEE. CDR3 length: 15 residues. Trimming at V came to 6 bases and at J to 5 bases, leaving 11 bases not matched to a gene. Written as DNA, the CDR3 is TGTGCCAGCACTCCCGGCGGGACAGGGTTGGAGACCCAGTACTTC. This codes for CASTPGGTGLETQYF.

In its sample, this clone was seen a few times. V usage is TRBV2 and J usage is TRBJ1-6, with 8 bases lining up with TRBD1. Germline loops: CDR1 SNHLY, CDR2 FYNNEI. Trimming at V came to 6 bases and at J to 10 bases, leaving 17 bases not matched to a gene. There are 17 residues in the CDR3. The DNA for the CDR3 is TGTGCCAGCAGCCAAACTAGGACAGGGAGGGGGCGATCACCCCTCCACTTT. This codes for CASSQTRTGRGRSPLHF. The full variable domain, with the rest looked up from reference TRBV2 and TRBJ1-6, is EPEVTQTPSHQVTQMGQEVILRCVPISNHLYFYWYRQILGQKVEFLVSFYNNEISEKSEIFDDQFSVERPDGSNFTLKIRSTKLEDSAMYFCASSQTRTGRGRSPLHFGNGTRLTVT.

The chain links TRBV5-4 to TRBJ2-3; D may be TRBD1 (6 bases). Trimming stripped 4 bases from V and 4 bases from J, with 10 bases between. Germline V gene data show CDR1 as SGHNT and CDR2 as YYREEE (reference sequence). This CDR3 is built from 13 residues. CDR3 in amino acids: CASSPGVADTQYF. The CDR3 coding sequence is TGTGCCAGCAGCCCAGGGGTGGCAGATACGCAGTATTTT.